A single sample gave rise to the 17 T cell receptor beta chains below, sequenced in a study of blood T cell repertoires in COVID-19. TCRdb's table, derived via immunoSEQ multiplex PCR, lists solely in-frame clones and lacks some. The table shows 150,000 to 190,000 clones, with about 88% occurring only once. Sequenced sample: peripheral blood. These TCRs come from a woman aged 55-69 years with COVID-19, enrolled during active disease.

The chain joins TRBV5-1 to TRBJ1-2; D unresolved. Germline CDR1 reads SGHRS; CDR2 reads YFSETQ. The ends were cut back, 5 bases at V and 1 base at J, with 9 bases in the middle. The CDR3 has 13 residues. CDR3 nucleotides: TGCGCCAGCAGTTCCCGGGATAACTATGGCTACACCTTC. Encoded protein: CASSSRDNYGYTF.

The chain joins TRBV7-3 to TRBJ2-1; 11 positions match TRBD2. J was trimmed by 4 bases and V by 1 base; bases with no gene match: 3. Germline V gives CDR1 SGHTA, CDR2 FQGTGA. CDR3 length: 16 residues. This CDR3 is CASSLIAGGRYNEQFF. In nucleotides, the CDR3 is TGTGCCAGCAGCTTAATAGCGGGGGGGCGATACAATGAGCAGTTCTTC.

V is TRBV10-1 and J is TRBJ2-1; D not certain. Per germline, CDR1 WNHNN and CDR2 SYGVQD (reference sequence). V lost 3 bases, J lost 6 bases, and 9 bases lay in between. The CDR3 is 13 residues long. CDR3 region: CASSDPPVNEQFF. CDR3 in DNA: TGCGCCAGCAGTGATCCTCCCGTCAATGAGCAGTTCTTC.

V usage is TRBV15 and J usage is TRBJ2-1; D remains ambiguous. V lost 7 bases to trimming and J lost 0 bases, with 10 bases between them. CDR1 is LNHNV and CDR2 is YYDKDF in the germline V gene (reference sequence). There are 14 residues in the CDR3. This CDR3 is CATNPHSSYNEQFF. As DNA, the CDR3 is TGTGCCACCAACCCGCACAGCTCCTACAATGAGCAGTTCTTC.

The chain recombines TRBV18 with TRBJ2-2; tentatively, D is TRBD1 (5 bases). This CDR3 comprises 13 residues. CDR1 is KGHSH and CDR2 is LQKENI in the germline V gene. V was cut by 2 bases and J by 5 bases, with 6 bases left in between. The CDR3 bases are TGTGCCAGCTCACCAAGGGGAACCGGGGAGCTGTTTTTT. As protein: CASSPRGTGELFF.

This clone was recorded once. The CDR3 DNA reads TGTGCCAGCAGAGGGGACCTCCAGGGGACTGAAGCTTTCTTT. Its protein product is CASRGDLQGTEAFF. V usage is TRBV3-1 (or the pseudogene TRBV3-2) and J usage is TRBJ1-1, with D perhaps TRBD1 (6 bases). Trimming removed 6 bases at V and 5 bases at J, with 16 bases between. CDR1 is LGHDT and CDR2 is YNNKEL in the germline V gene (reference sequence). The length of the CDR3 is 14 residues.

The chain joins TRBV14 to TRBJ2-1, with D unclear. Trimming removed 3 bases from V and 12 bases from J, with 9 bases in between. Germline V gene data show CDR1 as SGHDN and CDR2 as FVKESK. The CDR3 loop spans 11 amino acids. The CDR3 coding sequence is TGTGCCAGCAGCCAGGGCCCACTGCAGTTCTTC. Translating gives CASSQGPLQFF.

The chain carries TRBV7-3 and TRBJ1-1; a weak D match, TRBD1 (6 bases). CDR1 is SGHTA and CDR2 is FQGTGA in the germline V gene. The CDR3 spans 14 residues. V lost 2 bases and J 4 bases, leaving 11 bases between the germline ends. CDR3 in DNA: TGTGCCAGCAGCTTACTGGGGGCAGGCACTGAAGCTTTCTTT. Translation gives CASSLLGAGTEAFF. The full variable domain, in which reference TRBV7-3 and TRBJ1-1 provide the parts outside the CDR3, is GAGVSQTPSNKVTEKGKYVELRCDPISGHTALYWYRQSLGQGPEFLIYFQGTGAADDSGLPNDRFFAVRPEGSVSTLKIQRTERGDSAVYLCASSLLGAGTEAFFGQGTRLTVV.

The CDR3 region is CASSLARGQDAYEQYF. In DNA, the CDR3 is TGTGCCAGCAGCTTAGCTCGGGGACAGGATGCCTACGAGCAGTACTTC. The chain links TRBV7-9 to TRBJ2-7; 8 bases are shared with TRBD1. V shed 0 bases and J 2 bases; nucleotides not matched to a gene: 6. The CDR3 has 16 amino acids. CDR1 SEHNR and CDR2 FQNEAQ come from the germline V gene (reference sequence).

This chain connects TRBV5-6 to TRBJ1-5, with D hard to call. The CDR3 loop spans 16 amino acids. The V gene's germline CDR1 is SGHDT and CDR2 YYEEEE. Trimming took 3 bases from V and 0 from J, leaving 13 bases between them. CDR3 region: CASSSSQAYSNQPQHF. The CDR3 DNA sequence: TGTGCCAGCAGCTCATCCCAAGCTTATAGCAATCAGCCCCAGCATTTT.

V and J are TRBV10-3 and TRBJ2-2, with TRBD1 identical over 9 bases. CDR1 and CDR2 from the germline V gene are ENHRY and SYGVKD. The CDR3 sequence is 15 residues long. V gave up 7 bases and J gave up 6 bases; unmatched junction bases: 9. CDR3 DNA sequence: TGTGCCATCACCCCGACAGGGGGTTCGTCCGGGGAGCTGTTTTTT. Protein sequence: CAITPTGGSSGELFF.

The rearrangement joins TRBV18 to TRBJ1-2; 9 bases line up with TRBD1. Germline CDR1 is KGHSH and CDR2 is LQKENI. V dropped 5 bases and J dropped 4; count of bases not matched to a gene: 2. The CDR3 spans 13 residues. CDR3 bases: TGTGCCAGCTCAGTGGGACAGGGCTATGGCTACACCTTC. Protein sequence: CASSVGQGYGYTF. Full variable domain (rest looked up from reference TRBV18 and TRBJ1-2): NAGVMQNPRHLVRRRGQEARLRCSPMKGHSHVYWYRQLPEEGLKFMVYLQKENIIDESGMPKERFSAEFPKEGPSILRIQQVVRGDSAAYFCASSVGQGYGYTFGSGTRLTVV.

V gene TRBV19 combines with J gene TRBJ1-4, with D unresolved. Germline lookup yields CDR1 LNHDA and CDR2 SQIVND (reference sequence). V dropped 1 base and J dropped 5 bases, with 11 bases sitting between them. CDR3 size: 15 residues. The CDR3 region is CASSIGGSQNEKLFF. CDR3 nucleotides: TGTGCCAGTAGTATAGGCGGCAGTCAGAATGAAAAACTGTTTTTT.

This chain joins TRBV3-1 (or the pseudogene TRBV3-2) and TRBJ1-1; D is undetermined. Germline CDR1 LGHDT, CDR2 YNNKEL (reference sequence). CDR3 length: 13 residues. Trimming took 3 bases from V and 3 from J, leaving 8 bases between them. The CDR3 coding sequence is TGTGCCAGCAGCCAGTCCGGGGACACTGAAGCTTTCTTT. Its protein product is CASSQSGDTEAFF.

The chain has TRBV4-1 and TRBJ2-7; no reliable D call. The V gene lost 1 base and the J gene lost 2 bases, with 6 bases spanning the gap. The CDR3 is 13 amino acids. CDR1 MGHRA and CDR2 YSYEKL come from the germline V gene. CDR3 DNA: TGCGCCAGCAGCCAAGTTCTTGCCTACGAGCAGTACGTC. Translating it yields CASSQVLAYEQYV.

CDR3 in amino acids: CASSAGTSVSEQFF. CDR3 bases: TGTGCCAGCAGCGCCGGGACTAGCGTAAGTGAGCAGTTCTTC. The genes are TRBV9 and TRBJ2-1; 10 bases are shared with TRBD2. This CDR3 has 14 residues. Germline CDR1 reads SGDLS; CDR2 reads YYNGEE. J was trimmed by 9 bases and V by 3 bases; bases with no gene match: 6.

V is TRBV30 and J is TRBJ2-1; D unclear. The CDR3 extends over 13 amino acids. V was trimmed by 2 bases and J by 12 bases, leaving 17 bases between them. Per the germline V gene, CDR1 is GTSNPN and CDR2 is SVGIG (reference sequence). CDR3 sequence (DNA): TGTGCCTGGAGTTGGGCAGGCCAATTACGGCAGTTCTTC. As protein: CAWSWAGQLRQFF.